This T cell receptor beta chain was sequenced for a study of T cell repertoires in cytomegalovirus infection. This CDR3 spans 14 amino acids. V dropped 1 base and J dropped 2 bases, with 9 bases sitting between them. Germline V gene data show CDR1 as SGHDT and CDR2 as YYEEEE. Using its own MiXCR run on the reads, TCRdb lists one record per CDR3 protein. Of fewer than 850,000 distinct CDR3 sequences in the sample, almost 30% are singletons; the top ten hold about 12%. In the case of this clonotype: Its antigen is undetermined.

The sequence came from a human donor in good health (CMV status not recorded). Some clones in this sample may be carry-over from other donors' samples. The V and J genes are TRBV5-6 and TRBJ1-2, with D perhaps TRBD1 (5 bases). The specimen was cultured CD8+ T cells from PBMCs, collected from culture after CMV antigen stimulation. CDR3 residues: CASSLTRVNYGYTF. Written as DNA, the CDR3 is TGTGCCAGCAGCTTGACCAGGGTGAACTATGGCTACACCTTC.